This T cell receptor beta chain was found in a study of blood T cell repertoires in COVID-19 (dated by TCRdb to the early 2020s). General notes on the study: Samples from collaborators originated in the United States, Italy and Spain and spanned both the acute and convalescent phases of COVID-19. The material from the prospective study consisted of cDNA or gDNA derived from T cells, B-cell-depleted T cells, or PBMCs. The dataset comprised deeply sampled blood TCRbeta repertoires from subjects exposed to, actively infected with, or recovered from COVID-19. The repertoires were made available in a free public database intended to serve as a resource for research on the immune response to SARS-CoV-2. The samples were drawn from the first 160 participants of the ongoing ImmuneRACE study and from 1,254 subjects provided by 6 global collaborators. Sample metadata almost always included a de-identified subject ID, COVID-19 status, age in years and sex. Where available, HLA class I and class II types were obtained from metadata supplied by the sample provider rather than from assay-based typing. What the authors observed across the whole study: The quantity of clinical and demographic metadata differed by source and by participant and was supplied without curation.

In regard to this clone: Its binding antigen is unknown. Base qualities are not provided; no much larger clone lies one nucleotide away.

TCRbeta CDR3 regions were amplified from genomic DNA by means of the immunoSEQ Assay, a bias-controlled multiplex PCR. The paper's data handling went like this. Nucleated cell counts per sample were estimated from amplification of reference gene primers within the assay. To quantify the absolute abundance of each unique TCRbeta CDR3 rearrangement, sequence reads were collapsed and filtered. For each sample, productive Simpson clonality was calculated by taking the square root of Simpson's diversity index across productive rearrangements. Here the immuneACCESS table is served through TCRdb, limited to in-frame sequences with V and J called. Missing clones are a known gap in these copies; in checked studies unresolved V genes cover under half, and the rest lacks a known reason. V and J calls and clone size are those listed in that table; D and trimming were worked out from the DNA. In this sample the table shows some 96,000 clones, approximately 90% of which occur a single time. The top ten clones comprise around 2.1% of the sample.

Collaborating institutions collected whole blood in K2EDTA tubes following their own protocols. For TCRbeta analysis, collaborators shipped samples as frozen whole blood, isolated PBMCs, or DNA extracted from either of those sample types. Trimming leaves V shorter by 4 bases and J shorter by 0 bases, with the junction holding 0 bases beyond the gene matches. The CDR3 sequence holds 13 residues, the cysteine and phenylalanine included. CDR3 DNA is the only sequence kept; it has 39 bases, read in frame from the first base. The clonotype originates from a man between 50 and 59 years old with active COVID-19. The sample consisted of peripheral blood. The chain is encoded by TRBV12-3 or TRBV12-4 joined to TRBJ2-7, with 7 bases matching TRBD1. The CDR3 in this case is CASSWDSSYEQYF. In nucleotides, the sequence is TGTGCCAGCAGTTGGGACAGCTCCTACGAGCAGTACTTC.